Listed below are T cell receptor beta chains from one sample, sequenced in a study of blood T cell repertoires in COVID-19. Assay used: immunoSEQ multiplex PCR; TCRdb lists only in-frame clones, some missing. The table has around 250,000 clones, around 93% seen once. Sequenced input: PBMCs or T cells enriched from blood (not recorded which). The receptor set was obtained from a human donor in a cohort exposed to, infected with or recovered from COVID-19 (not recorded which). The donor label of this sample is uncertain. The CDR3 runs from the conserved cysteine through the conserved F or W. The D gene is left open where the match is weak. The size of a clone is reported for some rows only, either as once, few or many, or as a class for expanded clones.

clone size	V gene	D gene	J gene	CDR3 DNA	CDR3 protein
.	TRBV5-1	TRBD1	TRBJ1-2	TGCGCCAGCAGCTTGACAGGGGGCGAAGGCTATGGCTACACCTTC	CASSLTGGEGYGYTF
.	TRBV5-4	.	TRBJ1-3	TGTGCCAGCACCCGTTCAGGGACTTCTGGAAACACCATATATTTT	CASTRSGTSGNTIYF
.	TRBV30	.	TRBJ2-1	TGTGCCTCCTATCGGGGGTACGCCTACAATGAGCAGTTCTTC	CASYRGYAYNEQFF
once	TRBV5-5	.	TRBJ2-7	TGTGCCAGCAGTCCGGTTTCCTACGAGCAGTACTTC	CASSPVSYEQYF
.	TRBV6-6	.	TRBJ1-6	TGTGCCAGCAGTTTCGGTTATAATTCACCCCTCCACTTT	CASSFGYNSPLHF
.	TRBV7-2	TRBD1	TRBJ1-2	TGTGCCAGCAGCCCCGACAGGGACTCACATGGCTACACCTTC	CASSPDRDSHGYTF
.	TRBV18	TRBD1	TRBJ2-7	TGTGCCAGCTCACTCGGTACCGGACAGGGGTACGAGCAGTACTTC	CASSLGTGQGYEQYF
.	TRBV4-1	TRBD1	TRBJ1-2	TGCGCCAGCAGCCAGTCACAGGGGGCGCTGAGCTATGGCTACACCTTC	CASSQSQGALSYGYTF
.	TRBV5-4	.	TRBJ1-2	TGTGCCAGCAGCTTGGGAGGGAACTATGGCTACACCTTC	CASSLGGNYGYTF
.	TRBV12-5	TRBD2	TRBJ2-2	TGTGCTAGTGGTCTAGCGGGGACGAACACCGGGGAGCTGTTTTTT	CASGLAGTNTGELFF
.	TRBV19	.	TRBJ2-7	TGTGCCAGTAGCGCGGGGATCGGGGAGCAGTACTTC	CASSAGIGEQYF
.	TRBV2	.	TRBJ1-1	TGTGCCAGCAGTGAACAGGGGATGAACACTGAAGCTTTCTTT	CASSEQGMNTEAFF
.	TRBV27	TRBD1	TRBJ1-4	TGTGCCAGCAGTTTATTGCGGGACAGGGGTCCAAATGAAAAACTGTTTTTT	CASSLLRDRGPNEKLFF
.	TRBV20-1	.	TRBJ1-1	TGCAGTGCCCGAGGGGGGGAAAGAGCTTTCTTT	CSARGGERAFF
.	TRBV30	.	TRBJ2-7	TGTGCCTGGAGTCCCCTCCTCTACGAGCAGTACTTC	CAWSPLLYEQYF
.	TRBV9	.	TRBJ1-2	TGTGCCAGCAGCGGTAAGGGGTGGCAGGGGACAATCTATGGCTACACCTTC	CASSGKGWQGTIYGYTF
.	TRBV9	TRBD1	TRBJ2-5	TGTGCCAGCAGCCGAGAGGGGGCGCTGACCCAAGAGACCCAGTACTTC	CASSREGALTQETQYF
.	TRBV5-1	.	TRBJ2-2	TGCGCCAGCAGCTTGTACCAGGGAGGAACCGGGGAGCTGTTTTTT	CASSLYQGGTGELFF
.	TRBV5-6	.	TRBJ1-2	TGTGCCAGCAGCTTCGGGGGGGATGAAGGCTACACCTTC	CASSFGGDEGYTF
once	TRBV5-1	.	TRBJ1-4	TGCGCCAGCAGCGGCGGTGCAACTAATGAAAAACTGTTTTTT	CASSGGATNEKLFF
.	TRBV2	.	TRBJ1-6	TGTGCCAGCAGTGGACAGTATAATTCACCCCTCCACTTT	CASSGQYNSPLHF
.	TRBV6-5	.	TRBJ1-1	TGTGCCAGCCTGGACATGAACACTGAAGCTTTCTTT	CASLDMNTEAFF
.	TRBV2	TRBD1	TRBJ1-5	TGTGCCAGCAGTGAGCGATTACAGGGGGCAACGGGCAATCAGCCCCAGCATTTT	CASSERLQGATGNQPQHF
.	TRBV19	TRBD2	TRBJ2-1	TGTGCCAGTAGTTCTTTCTCGGGGGGGGATTACAATGAGCAGTTCTTC	CASSSFSGGDYNEQFF
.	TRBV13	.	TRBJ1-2	TGTGCCAGCAGCTTAGGATCTTGGCGTCAGGGGAACTATGGCTACACCTTC	CASSLGSWRQGNYGYTF
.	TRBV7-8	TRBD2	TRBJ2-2	TGTGCCAGCAGCTTAGCGCGGACTAGAGCCGTCGCGAACACCGGGGAGCTGTTTTTT	CASSLARTRAVANTGELFF
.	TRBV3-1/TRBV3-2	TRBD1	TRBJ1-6	TGTGCCAGCAGCCAAGTTGAGACAGGGAACTCACCCCTCCACTTT	CASSQVETGNSPLHF
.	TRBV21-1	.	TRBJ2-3	TGTGCCAGCAGCTCTCGAGGGCGCGCGGAAAGCACAGATACGCAGTATTTT	CASSSRGRAESTDTQYF
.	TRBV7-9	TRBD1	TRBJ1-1	TGTGCCAGCAGCTTTTTACAGGGGGACACTGAAGCTTTCTTT	CASSFLQGDTEAFF
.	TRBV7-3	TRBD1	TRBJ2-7	TGTGCCAGCAGCTTAACTACAGGGGGCTACGAGCAGTACTTC	CASSLTTGGYEQYF
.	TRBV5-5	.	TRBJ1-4	TGTGCCAGCAGCTTGTCCACAGGGTTCGGTGAAAAACTGTTTTTT	CASSLSTGFGEKLFF
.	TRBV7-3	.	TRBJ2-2	TGTGCCAGCAGCCCCCGGGACACTCAAACCGGGGAGCTGTTTTTT	CASSPRDTQTGELFF
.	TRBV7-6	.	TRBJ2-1	TGTGCCAGCAGCTTAGGCGGGGGCCCCTCCTACAATGAGCAGTTCTTC	CASSLGGGPSYNEQFF
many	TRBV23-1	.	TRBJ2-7	TGCGCCAGCAAAGGTAAGGGGGGGGAGACTAGCTACGAGCAGTACTTC	CASKGKGGETSYEQYF
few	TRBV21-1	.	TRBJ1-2	TGTGCCAGCAGCAAAGGGGCGGGTTTCTATGGCTACACCTTC	CASSKGAGFYGYTF
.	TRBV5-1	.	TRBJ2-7	TGCGCCAGCAGGCGGGATCAAGGGGCCACCTACGAGCAGTACTTC	CASRRDQGATYEQYF
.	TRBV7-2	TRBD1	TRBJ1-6	TGTGCCAGCAGCAAGGACAGGCCCCGATGGGATTCACCCCTCCACTTT	CASSKDRPRWDSPLHF
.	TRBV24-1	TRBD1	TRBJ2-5	TGTGCCACCGGCTCCGGGACAGGGGCCCCCGGCGTGGAGACCCAGTACTTC	CATGSGTGAPGVETQYF